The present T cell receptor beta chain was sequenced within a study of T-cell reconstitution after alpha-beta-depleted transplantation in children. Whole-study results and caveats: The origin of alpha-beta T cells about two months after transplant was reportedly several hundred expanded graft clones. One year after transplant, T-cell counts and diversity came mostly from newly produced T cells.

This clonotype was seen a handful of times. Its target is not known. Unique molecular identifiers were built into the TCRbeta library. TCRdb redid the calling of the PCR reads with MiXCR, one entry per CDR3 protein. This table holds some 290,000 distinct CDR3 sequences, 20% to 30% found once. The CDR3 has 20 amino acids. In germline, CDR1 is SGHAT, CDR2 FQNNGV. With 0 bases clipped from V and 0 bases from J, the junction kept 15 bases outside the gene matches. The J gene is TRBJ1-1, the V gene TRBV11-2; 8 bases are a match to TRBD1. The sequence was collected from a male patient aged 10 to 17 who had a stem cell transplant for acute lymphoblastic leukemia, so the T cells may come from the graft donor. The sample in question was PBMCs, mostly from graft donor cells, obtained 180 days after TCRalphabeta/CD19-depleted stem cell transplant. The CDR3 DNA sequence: TGTGCCAGCAGCTTAGAACGGATTCCGGGACAGGCCAGAATGAACACTGAAGCTTTCTTT. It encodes CASSLERIPGQARMNTEAFF.